What follows are 28 T cell receptor beta chains derived from one specimen sequenced in a study of T cells in localized non-small cell lung cancer. This table comes from immunoSEQ multiplex PCR, and its TCRdb copy is limited to in-frame clones, with some not included. The table lists around 67,000 clones, roughly 90% of them singletons. Sequences were derived from peripheral blood, sampled before any cancer treatment. The receptors stem from a woman aged 40 to 75 with stage I lung adenocarcinoma.

The chain joins TRBV7-6 to TRBJ2-6, with D perhaps matching TRBD1 (6 bases). V lost 3 bases, J lost 4 bases, and 16 bases lay in between. CDR3 size: 17 residues. Germline CDR1 is SGHVS and CDR2 is FNYEAQ. The CDR3 region is CASSFAQGIAGANVLTF. The CDR3 region has the DNA TGTGCCAGCAGCTTTGCACAGGGTATAGCCGGGGCCAACGTCCTGACTTTC. The full variable domain, in which reference TRBV7-6 and TRBJ2-6 provide the parts outside the CDR3, is GAGVSQSPRYKVTKRGQDVALRCDPISGHVSLYWYRQALGQGPEFLTYFNYEAQQDKSGLPNDRFSAERPEGSISTLTIQRTEQRDSAMYRCASSFAQGIAGANVLTFGAGSRLTVL.

The chain links TRBV19 to TRBJ2-5; 7 positions match TRBD1. The CDR3 is 13 residues long. The trim removed 7 bases at V and 5 bases at J, leaving 7 bases unmatched. Per germline, CDR1 LNHDA and CDR2 SQIVND (reference sequence). CDR3: CASNRGRGETQYF. CDR3 nucleotide sequence: TGTGCCAGTAACAGGGGCCGAGGGGAGACCCAGTACTTC. The full variable domain, with the rest looked up from reference TRBV19 and TRBJ2-5, is DGGITQSPKYLFRKEGQNVTLSCEQNLNHDAMYWYRQDPGQGLRLIYYSQIVNDFQKGDIAEGYSVSREKKESFPLTVTSAQKNPTAFYLCASNRGRGETQYFGPGTRLLVL.

J is TRBJ1-1 and V is TRBV18, with unresolved D. Germline-derived CDR1 and CDR2 are KGHSH and LQKENI. This CDR3 is built from 15 residues. Trimming took 3 bases from V and 2 from J, leaving 13 bases between them. For the CDR3, the DNA is TGTGCCAGCTCACCGATGCCTCAAACCAACACTGAAGCTTTCTTT. Translated, it gives CASSPMPQTNTEAFF.

J is TRBJ1-5 and V is TRBV6-5; D perhaps matches TRBD1 (5 bases). With 6 bases removed from V and 2 bases from J, the gap between germline ends came to 14 bases. CDR1 is MNHEY, CDR2 SVGAGI, per germline. CDR3 length: 15 amino acids. For the CDR3, the DNA is TGTGCCAGCAGCGGGACCTTTGGGGGCAATCAGCCCCAGCATTTT. This codes for CASSGTFGGNQPQHF.

The chain has TRBV6-4 and TRBJ1-6; 7 nucleotides match TRBD1. The V segment lost 6 bases and the J segment 7 bases; nucleotides outside the gene matches: 6. The CDR3 contains 14 residues. The germline CDR1 and CDR2 sequences are MRHNA and SNTAGT. CDR3 residues: CASRGTADNSPLHF. The CDR3 DNA reads as TGTGCCAGCAGGGGGACAGCGGACAATTCACCCCTCCACTTT.

This chain joins TRBV5-1 and TRBJ1-1; no firm D call. V shed 2 bases and J shed 1 base, with 6 bases lying between them. This CDR3 contains 13 residues. Germline V gene lookup returns CDR1 SGHRS and CDR2 YFSETQ. The CDR3 loop is CASSLAGNTEAFF. The CDR3 nucleotides are TGCGCCAGCAGCTTAGCAGGGAACACTGAAGCTTTCTTT. Full variable domain (remainder filled in from reference TRBV5-1 and TRBJ1-1): KAGVTQTPRYLIKTRGQQVTLSCSPISGHRSVSWYQQTPGQGLQFLFEYFSETQRNKGNFPGRFSGRQFSNSRSEMNVSTLELGDSALYLCASSLAGNTEAFFGQGTRLTVV.

This clone was seen a handful of times. The V call is TRBV19, the J call TRBJ1-2; D gene uncertain. Deletions cut 1 base from V and 5 bases from J, with 14 bases between. Germline V CDR1 and CDR2: LNHDA, SQIVND (reference sequence). CDR3 length: 15 amino acids. Written as DNA, the CDR3 is TGTGCCAGTAGTATAGCCAATCGGGCACAGTATGGCTACACCTTC. Protein: CASSIANRAQYGYTF.

V is TRBV4-2 and J is TRBJ2-1; TRBD2 matches 12 bases. The germline V gene encodes CDR1 LGHNA and CDR2 YNFKEQ. The J segment lost 6 bases and the V segment lost 3 bases, leaving 9 bases of the junction unmatched. The CDR3 is 17 amino acids. CDR3 in amino acids: CASSQRTSGMRVNEQFF. The CDR3 DNA follows: TGTGCCAGCAGCCAGAGGACTAGCGGGATGCGTGTCAATGAGCAGTTCTTC.

The chain is built from TRBV10-1 and TRBJ2-5, with D perhaps TRBD2 (5 bases). V was pared by 0 bases and J by 1 base, with 12 bases between. The CDR3 is 16 residues long. Germline V lookup: CDR1 WNHNN, CDR2 SYGVQD (reference sequence). The CDR3 is CASSESRVTGQETQYF. CDR3 DNA: TGCGCCAGCAGTGAGTCGAGGGTAACGGGCCAAGAGACCCAGTACTTC.

The rearrangement uses TRBV29-1 and TRBJ2-5; D is possibly TRBD1 (6 bases). The CDR3 sequence is 12 residues long. V shed 7 bases and J shed 3 bases, with 12 bases lying between them. The germline CDR1 and CDR2 sequences are SQVTM and ANQGSEA. The CDR3 is CSEQGSEETQYF. The CDR3 bases are TGCAGCGAACAGGGTAGCGAAGAGACCCAGTACTTC.

This chain uses TRBV5-1 with TRBJ2-7, with TRBD1 identical over 10 bases. Trimming removed 2 bases from V and 6 bases from J; junction bases left unmatched: 5. There are 14 residues in the CDR3. Germline V CDR1 and CDR2: SGHRS, YFSETQ. Here the CDR3 DNA reads TGCGCCAGCAGCTTCGGACAGGGGGGAGGCGAGCAGTACTTC. Amino acid sequence: CASSFGQGGGEQYF.

V gene TRBV7-9 combines with J gene TRBJ2-6; D gene uncertain. Germline V gene sequence: CDR1 SEHNR, CDR2 FQNEAQ (reference sequence). This CDR3 region has 15 residues. Between the trimmed V and J ends, which lost 5 bases and 0 bases, there was a span of 8 bases. CDR3 sequence: CASSPDNSGANVLTF. DNA for the CDR3: TGTGCCAGCAGCCCCGACAACTCTGGGGCCAACGTCCTGACTTTC.

The chain links TRBV7-6 to TRBJ1-5; weak D call: TRBD1 (5 bases). There are 15 residues in the CDR3. V lost 1 base, J lost 7 bases, and 14 bases lay in between. Germline lookup yields CDR1 SGHVS and CDR2 FNYEAQ. The chain's CDR3 is CASSLVPGGMQPQHF. Here the CDR3 DNA reads TGTGCCAGCAGCTTAGTACCCGGGGGAATGCAGCCCCAGCATTTT.

The DNA for the CDR3 is TGTGCCAGCAGCCGGAATGGGGAGACCCAGTACTTC. Translation: CASSRNGETQYF. The V gene is TRBV7-8, the J gene TRBJ2-5; no clear D gene. V was pared by 5 bases and J by 5 bases, with 9 bases between. The CDR3 runs to 12 residues. Germline assignment: CDR1 SGHVS and CDR2 FQNEAQ.

The CDR3 sequence: CASSFSQDYGYTF. The CDR3 region has the DNA TGCGCCAGCAGCTTTTCACAGGACTATGGCTACACCTTC. V usage is TRBV5-1 and J usage is TRBJ1-2; TRBD1 might be the D (5 bases). CDR1 is SGHRS and CDR2 is YFSETQ in the germline V gene. V was clipped by 2 bases and J by 3 bases, with 8 bases between them. This CDR3 contains 13 residues. Full variable domain (remainder filled in from reference TRBV5-1 and TRBJ1-2): KAGVTQTPRYLIKTRGQQVTLSCSPISGHRSVSWYQQTPGQGLQFLFEYFSETQRNKGNFPGRFSGRQFSNSRSEMNVSTLELGDSALYLCASSFSQDYGYTFGSGTRLTVV.

This clone occurred once. One junction end disagrees with the germline gene, perhaps due to a read error. The chain's CDR3 is CASSFLRSPVGGETQYF. In DNA, the CDR3 is TGTGCTAGCAGCTTTCTTAGGTCGCCTGTGGGCGGAGAGACCCAGTACTTC. V gene TRBV7-7 combines with J gene TRBJ2-5; D remains ambiguous. This CDR3 comprises 17 residues. The germline V gene encodes CDR1 SSHAT and CDR2 FNYEAQ (reference sequence).

V and J are TRBV11-2 and TRBJ2-5; D uncertain. Per the germline V gene, CDR1 is SGHAT and CDR2 is FQNNGV. V lost 1 base, J lost 1 base, and 1 base lay in between. The CDR3 extends over 12 amino acids. The DNA of the CDR3 is TGTGCCAGCAGCTTAGGCCAAGAGACCCAGTACTTC. It codes for CASSLGQETQYF.

CDR3 residues: CASSPGVGQGAAAQYF. CDR3 coding DNA: TGTGCCAGCAGCCCTGGAGTGGGACAGGGGGCTGCGGCCCAGTACTTC. The gene calls are TRBV5-4 and TRBJ2-5; 12 nucleotides align to TRBD1. Germline V gives CDR1 SGHNT, CDR2 YYREEE (reference sequence). V was pared by 4 bases and J by 9 bases, with 13 bases of the junction left unmatched. The CDR3 length is 16 residues.

The V call is TRBV27, the J call TRBJ2-1; 9 nucleotides line up with TRBD2. With 8 bases clipped from V and 6 bases from J, the junction kept 11 bases outside the gene matches. Germline assignment: CDR1 MNHEY and CDR2 SMNVEV (reference sequence). The CDR3 extends over 15 amino acids. DNA for the CDR3: TGTGCCAGCGGGTCCATAGCGGGAGTGAGCAATGAGCAGTTCTTC. Amino acid sequence: CASGSIAGVSNEQFF.

The rearrangement uses TRBV7-3 and TRBJ2-1; maybe TRBD1 (6 bases). Trimming removed 5 bases at V and 2 bases at J, with 13 bases between. The germline gives CDR1 SGHTA, CDR2 FQGTGA. The CDR3 is made up of 15 amino acids. The CDR3 here is CASSLKGGPYNEQFF. DNA for the CDR3: TGTGCCAGCAGCCTCAAAGGGGGACCCTACAATGAGCAGTTCTTC. Drawing the rest from reference TRBV7-3 and TRBJ2-1, the complete variable domain is GAGVSQTPSNKVTEKGKYVELRCDPISGHTALYWYRQSLGQGPEFLIYFQGTGAADDSGLPNDRFFAVRPEGSVSTLKIQRTERGDSAVYLCASSLKGGPYNEQFFGPGTRLTVL.

The V and J genes are TRBV4-3 and TRBJ2-2; D possibly corresponds to TRBD1 (5 bases). Trimming removed 0 bases from V and 7 bases from J, with 15 bases in between. The CDR3 has 16 amino acids. Germline V gives CDR1 LGHNA, CDR2 YSLEER. CDR3 nucleotide sequence: TGCGCCAGCAGCCAAGAAGGGGTCAGGACATACGGGGAGCTGTTTTTT. Its protein is CASSQEGVRTYGELFF.

This chain joins TRBV29-1 and TRBJ1-4, with TRBD1 matching 9 bases. Trimming took 5 bases from V and 3 from J; bases not matched to a gene: 10. The germline gives CDR1 SQVTM, CDR2 ANQGSEA. CDR3 length: 16 residues. The CDR3 DNA is TGCAGCGTTCCGTCAACAACAGGGGGCGCTAATGAAAAACTGTTTTTT. It translates to CSVPSTTGGANEKLFF. Complete variable domain (other parts from reference TRBV29-1 and TRBJ1-4): SAVISQKPSRDICQRGTSLTIQCQVDSQVTMMFWYRQQPGQSLTLIATANQGSEATYESGFVIDKFPISRPNLTFSTLTVSNMSPEDSSIYLCSVPSTTGGANEKLFFGSGTQLSVL.

V is TRBV5-1 and J is TRBJ1-1; TRBD1 matches at 10 bases. The CDR3 length is 16 residues. V shed 1 base, J shed 5 bases, and the junction held 8 bases outside the gene matches. Germline V gene sequence: CDR1 SGHRS, CDR2 YFSETQ. CDR3 bases: TGCGCCAGCAGCTTGCCCCGGGGACAGGGGAGAACTGAAGCTTTCTTT. Translated: CASSLPRGQGRTEAFF.

V usage is TRBV18 and J usage is TRBJ1-6; D gene ambiguous. In germline, CDR1 is KGHSH, CDR2 LQKENI. The CDR3 length is 14 residues. Trimming took off 3 bases at V and 5 bases at J, with 8 bases between the two ends. The CDR3 sequence is CASSPGTNNSPLHF. In DNA, the CDR3 is TGTGCCAGCTCACCGGGCACGAATAATTCACCCCTCCACTTT.

The DNA of the CDR3 is TGCAGCGTTGGTAACAGGGGAGAAGCTTTCTTT. It yields the protein CSVGNRGEAFF. The chain uses TRBV29-1 and TRBJ1-1; 7 positions match TRBD1. CDR1 and CDR2 from the germline V gene are SQVTM and ANQGSEA. This CDR3 is built from 11 residues. V was pared by 4 bases and J by 8 bases, with 4 bases of the junction left unmatched.

This chain uses TRBV7-9 with TRBJ2-2, with 9 bases aligning to TRBD2. The CDR3 spans 18 residues. The junction had 13 bases not matched to a gene; V was cut back by 5 bases and J by 3 bases. Germline-derived CDR1 and CDR2 are SEHNR and FQNEAQ (reference sequence). CDR3 in DNA: TGTGCCAGCAGCGTGGCCGGAACACTAGCGGGCTACACCGGGGAGCTGTTTTTT. Translated, it gives CASSVAGTLAGYTGELFF.

The chain uses TRBV19 and TRBJ2-3, with a weak D call TRBD2 (6 bases). With 7 bases removed from V and 1 base from J, the gap between germline ends came to 12 bases. The CDR3 is 14 residues long. CDR1 is LNHDA and CDR2 is SQIVND in the germline V gene (reference sequence). The CDR3, as DNA: TGTGCCAGTACCTCTTGGGGGGGCACAGATACGCAGTATTTT. Translating gives CASTSWGGTDTQYF.

This chain uses TRBV19 with TRBJ2-6, with a possible D match to TRBD2 (7 bases). CDR1 and CDR2 (germline): LNHDA, SQIVND (reference sequence). This CDR3 contains 17 residues. Trimming left V 6 bases short and J 4 bases short, with 19 bases between. The CDR3: CASRPSPRGAGANVLTF. The CDR3 DNA is TGTGCCAGTAGACCCTCACCTCGGGGGGCCGGGGCCAACGTCCTGACTTTC.